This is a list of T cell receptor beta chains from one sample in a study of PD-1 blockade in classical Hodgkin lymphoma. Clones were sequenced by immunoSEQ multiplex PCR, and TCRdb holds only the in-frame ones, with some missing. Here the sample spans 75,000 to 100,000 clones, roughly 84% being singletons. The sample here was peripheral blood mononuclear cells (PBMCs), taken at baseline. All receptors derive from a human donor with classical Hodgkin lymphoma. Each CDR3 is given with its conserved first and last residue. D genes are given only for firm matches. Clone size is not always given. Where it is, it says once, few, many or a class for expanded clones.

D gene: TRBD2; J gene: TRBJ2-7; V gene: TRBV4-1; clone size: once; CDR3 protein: CASSFRLAGVDEQYF; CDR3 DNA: TGCGCCAGCAGCTTCCGACTAGCGGGAGTGGACGAGCAGTACTTC
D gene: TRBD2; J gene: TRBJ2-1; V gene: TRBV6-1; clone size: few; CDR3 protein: CASSVGAAGGPLNEQFF; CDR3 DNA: TGTGCCAGCAGTGTCGGGGCGGCGGGAGGGCCCCTAAATGAGCAGTTCTTC
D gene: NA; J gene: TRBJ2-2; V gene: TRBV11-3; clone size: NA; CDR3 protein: CASSPRIGSALNTGELFF; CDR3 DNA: TGTGCCAGCAGCCCGCGTATCGGAAGCGCCTTAAACACCGGGGAGCTGTTTTTT
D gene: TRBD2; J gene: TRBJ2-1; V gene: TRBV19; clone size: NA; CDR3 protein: CASSGFSGRGLNEQFF; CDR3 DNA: TGTGCCAGTAGTGGGTTCAGCGGGAGGGGTCTCAATGAGCAGTTCTTC
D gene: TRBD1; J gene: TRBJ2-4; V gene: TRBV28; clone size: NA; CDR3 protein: CASSFPGTGNTKNIQYF; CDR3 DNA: TGTGCCAGCAGTTTTCCTGGGACAGGGAACACCAAAAACATTCAGTACTTC
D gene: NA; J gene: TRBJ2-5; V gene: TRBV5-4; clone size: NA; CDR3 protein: CASSFSRPAQKRETQYF; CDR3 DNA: TGTGCCAGCAGCTTCTCACGTCCAGCCCAAAAGCGGGAGACCCAGTACTTC
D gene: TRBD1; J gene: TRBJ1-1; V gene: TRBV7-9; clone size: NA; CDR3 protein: CASSLAQGAAEAFF; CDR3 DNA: TGTGCCAGCAGCTTAGCCCAGGGGGCCGCTGAAGCTTTCTTT
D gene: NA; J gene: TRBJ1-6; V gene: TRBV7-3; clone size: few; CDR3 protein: CASSLIGRAGDSPLHF; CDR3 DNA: TGTGCCAGCAGCTTAATTGGAAGGGCAGGGGATTCACCCCTCCACTTT
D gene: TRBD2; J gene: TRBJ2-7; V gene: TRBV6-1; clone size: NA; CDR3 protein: CASSESWGRAYEQYF; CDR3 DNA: TGTGCCAGCAGTGAATCATGGGGGAGGGCATACGAGCAGTACTTC
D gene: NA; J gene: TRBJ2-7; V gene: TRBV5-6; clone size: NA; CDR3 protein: CASSRPGQVYEQYF; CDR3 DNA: TGTGCCAGCAGCCGGCCGGGACAAGTCTACGAGCAGTACTTC
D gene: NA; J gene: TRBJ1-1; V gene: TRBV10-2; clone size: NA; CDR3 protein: CASRGGGNTEAFF; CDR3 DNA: TGCGCCAGCAGAGGGGGGGGGAACACTGAAGCTTTCTTT
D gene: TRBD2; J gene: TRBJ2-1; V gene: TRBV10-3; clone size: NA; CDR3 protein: CAIRTSGIGEQFF; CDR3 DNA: TGTGCCATCAGGACTAGCGGGATTGGGGAGCAGTTCTTC
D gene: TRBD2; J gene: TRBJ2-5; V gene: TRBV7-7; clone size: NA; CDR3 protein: CASSYSTREGETQYF; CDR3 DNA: TGTGCCAGCAGCTACTCGACTAGGGAGGGGGAGACCCAGTACTTC
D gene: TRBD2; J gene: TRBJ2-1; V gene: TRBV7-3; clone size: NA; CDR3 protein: CASSASGFYNEQFF; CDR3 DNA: TGTGCCAGCAGCGCTAGCGGATTTTACAATGAGCAGTTCTTC
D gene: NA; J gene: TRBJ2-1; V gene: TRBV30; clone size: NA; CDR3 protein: CAWAGRAWDEQFF; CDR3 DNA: TGTGCCTGGGCAGGACGGGCGTGGGATGAGCAGTTCTTC
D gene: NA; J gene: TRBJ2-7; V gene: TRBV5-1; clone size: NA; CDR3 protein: CASSFGSVGEQYF; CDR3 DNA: TGCGCCAGCAGCTTCGGGTCCGTGGGTGAGCAGTACTTC
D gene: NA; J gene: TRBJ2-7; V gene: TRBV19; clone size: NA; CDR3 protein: CASSRGHSLSYEQYF; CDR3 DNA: TGTGCCAGTAGTAGAGGGCACTCGCTCTCCTACGAGCAGTACTTC
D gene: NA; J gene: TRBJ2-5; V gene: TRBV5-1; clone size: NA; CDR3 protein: CASGVGTQNQETQYF; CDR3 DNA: TGCGCCAGCGGGGTCGGGACTCAGAACCAAGAGACCCAGTACTTC
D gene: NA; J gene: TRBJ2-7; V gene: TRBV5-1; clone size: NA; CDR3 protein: CASSLGGGAGGEQYF; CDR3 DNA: TGCGCCAGCAGCTTGGGAGGGGGCGCGGGGGGCGAGCAGTACTTC
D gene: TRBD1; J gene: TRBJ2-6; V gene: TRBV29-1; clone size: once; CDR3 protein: CSVPAGGVTGANVLTF; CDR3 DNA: TGCAGCGTCCCCGCAGGGGGTGTGACTGGGGCCAACGTCCTGACTTTC
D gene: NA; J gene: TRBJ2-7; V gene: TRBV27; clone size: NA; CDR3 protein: CASSASPGGGYEQYF; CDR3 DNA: TGTGCCAGCAGTGCCTCCCCCGGTGGCGGCTACGAGCAGTACTTC
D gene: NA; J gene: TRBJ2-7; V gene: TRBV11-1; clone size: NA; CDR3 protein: CASSFAGWNEQYF; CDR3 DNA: TGTGCCAGCAGCTTCGCAGGGTGGAACGAGCAGTACTTC
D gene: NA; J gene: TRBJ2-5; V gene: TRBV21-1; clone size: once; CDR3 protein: CASSKTSGVPETQYF; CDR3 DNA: TGTGCCAGCAGCAAGACGTCCGGGGTTCCAGAGACCCAGTACTTC
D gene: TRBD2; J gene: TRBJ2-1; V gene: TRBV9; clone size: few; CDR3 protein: CASSPTSGNEQFF; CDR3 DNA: TGTGCCAGCAGCCCTACTAGCGGCAATGAGCAGTTCTTC
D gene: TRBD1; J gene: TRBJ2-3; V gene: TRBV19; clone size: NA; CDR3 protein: CASSNPGQGLDTQYF; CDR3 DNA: TGTGCCAGTAGTAATCCGGGACAGGGGTTGGATACGCAGTATTTT
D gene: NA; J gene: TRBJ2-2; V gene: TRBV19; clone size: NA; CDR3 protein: CASSIMARTNTGELFF; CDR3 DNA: TGTGCCAGTAGTATAATGGCCAGGACGAACACCGGGGAGCTGTTTTTT
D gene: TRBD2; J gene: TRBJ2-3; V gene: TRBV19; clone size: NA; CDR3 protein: CASSITGLGGDTQYF; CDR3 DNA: TGTGCCAGTAGTATTACGGGACTAGGAGGTGATACGCAGTATTTT
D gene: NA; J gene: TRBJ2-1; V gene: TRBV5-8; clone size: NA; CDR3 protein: CASSLGHSYNEQFF; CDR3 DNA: TGTGCCAGCAGCTTAGGACATTCCTACAATGAGCAGTTCTTC
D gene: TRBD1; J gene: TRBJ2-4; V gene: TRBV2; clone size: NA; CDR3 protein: CASSVDRDRANIQYF; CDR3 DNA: TGTGCCAGCAGCGTAGATCGGGACAGAGCAAACATTCAGTACTTC
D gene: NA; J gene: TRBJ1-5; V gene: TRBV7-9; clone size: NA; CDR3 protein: CASSPGSGGAQPQHF; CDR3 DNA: TGTGCCAGCAGCCCCGGGTCGGGGGGAGCTCAGCCCCAGCATTTT
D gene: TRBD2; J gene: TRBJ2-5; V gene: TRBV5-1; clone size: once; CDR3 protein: CASSFGLGGGETQYF; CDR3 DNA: TGCGCCAGCAGCTTTGGACTAGGAGGCGGTGAGACCCAGTACTTC
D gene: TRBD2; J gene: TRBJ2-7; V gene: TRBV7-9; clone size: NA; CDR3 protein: CASSLNAGESYEQYF; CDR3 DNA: TGTGCCAGCAGCTTAAACGCGGGAGAGTCCTACGAGCAGTACTTC
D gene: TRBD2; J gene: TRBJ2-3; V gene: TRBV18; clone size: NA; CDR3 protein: CASSGGLARTDTQYF; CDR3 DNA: TGTGCCAGCTCCGGGGGACTAGCGAGAACAGATACGCAGTATTTT
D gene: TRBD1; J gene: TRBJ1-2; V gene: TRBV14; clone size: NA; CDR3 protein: CASSQATGRYTF; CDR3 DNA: TGTGCCAGCAGCCAAGCGACAGGGCGTTACACCTTC
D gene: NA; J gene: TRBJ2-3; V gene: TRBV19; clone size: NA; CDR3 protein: CASSMTDTQYF; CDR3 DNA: TGTGCCAGTAGTATGACAGATACGCAGTATTTT
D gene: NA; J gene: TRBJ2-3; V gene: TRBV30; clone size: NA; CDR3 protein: CAWSRVGGATDTQYF; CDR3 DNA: TGTGCCTGGTCAAGAGTGGGGGGCGCGACAGATACGCAGTATTTT
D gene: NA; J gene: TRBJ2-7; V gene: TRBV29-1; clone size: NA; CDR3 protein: CSVGPPDADYEQYF; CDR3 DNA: TGCAGCGTTGGCCCGCCCGACGCTGACTACGAGCAGTACTTC
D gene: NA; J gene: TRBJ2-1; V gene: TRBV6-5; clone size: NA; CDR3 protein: CASSYSLNRVYNEQFF; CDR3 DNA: TGTGCCAGCAGTTACTCCCTAAACAGGGTCTACAATGAGCAGTTCTTC
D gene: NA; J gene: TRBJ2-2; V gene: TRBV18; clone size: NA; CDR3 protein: CASSPNTGELFF; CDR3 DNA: TGTGCCAGCTCACCGAACACCGGGGAGCTGTTTTTT
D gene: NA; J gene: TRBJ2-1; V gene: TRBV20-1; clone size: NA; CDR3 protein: CSAREYAEQFF; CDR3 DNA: TGCAGTGCTAGAGAGTACGCTGAGCAGTTCTTC
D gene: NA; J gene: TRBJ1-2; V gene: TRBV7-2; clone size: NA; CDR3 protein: CASSLGGSNYGYTF; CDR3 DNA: TGTGCCAGCAGCTTAGGCGGTTCTAACTATGGCTACACCTTC
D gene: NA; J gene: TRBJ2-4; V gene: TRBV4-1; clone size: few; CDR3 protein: CASSHLLAGMESAKNIQYF; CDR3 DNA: TGCGCCAGCAGCCACCTGCTCGCGGGAATGGAGAGCGCCAAAAACATTCAGTACTTC
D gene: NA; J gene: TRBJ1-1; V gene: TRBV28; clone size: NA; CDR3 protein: CASRPRAMNTEAFF; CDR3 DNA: TGTGCCAGCAGACCAAGGGCAATGAACACTGAAGCTTTCTTT
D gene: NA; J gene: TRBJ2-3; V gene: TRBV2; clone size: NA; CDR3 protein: CASSVTADTQYF; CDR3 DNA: TGTGCCAGCAGTGTTACCGCAGATACGCAGTATTTT
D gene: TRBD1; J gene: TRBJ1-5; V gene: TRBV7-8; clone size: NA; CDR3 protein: CASSPDRGQPQHF; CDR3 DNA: TGTGCCAGCAGCCCGGACAGGGGTCAGCCCCAGCATTTT
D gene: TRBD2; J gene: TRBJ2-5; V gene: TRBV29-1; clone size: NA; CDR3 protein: CSVERGGGETQYF; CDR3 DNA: TGCAGCGTTGAACGTGGGGGGGGAGAGACCCAGTACTTC
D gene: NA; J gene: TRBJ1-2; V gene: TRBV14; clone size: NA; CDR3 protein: CASSPSLWGHGYTF; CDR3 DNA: TGTGCCAGCAGCCCCTCGTTGTGGGGGCATGGCTACACCTTC
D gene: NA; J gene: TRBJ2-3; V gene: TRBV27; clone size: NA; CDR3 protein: CASSSASTDTQYF; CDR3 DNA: TGTGCCAGCAGTTCGGCTAGCACAGATACGCAGTATTTT
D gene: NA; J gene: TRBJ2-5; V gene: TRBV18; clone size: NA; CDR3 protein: CASSPPSRETQYF; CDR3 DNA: TGTGCCAGCTCACCACCGAGCCGGGAGACCCAGTACTTC
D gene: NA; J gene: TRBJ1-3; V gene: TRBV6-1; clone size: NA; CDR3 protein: CATRGLSGNTIYF; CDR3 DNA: TGTGCCACCCGAGGGCTTTCTGGAAACACCATATATTTT
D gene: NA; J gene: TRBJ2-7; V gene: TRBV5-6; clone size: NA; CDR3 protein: CASSQAGLSYEQYF; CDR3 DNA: TGTGCCAGCAGCCAAGCGGGCCTCTCCTACGAGCAGTACTTC
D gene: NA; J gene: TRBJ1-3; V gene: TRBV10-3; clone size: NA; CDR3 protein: CAISERQGLIPIYF; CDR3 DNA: TGTGCCATCAGTGAACGGCAGGGCTTAATCCCCATATATTTT
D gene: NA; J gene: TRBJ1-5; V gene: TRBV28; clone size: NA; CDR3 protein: CASSTTGTVEPQHF; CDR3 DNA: TGTGCCAGCAGTACAACAGGCACAGTGGAGCCCCAGCATTTT
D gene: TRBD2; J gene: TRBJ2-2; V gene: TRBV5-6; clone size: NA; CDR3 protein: CASSLAGTSVPGELFF; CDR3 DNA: TGTGCCAGCAGCTTAGCCGGGACTAGCGTACCCGGGGAGCTGTTTTTT